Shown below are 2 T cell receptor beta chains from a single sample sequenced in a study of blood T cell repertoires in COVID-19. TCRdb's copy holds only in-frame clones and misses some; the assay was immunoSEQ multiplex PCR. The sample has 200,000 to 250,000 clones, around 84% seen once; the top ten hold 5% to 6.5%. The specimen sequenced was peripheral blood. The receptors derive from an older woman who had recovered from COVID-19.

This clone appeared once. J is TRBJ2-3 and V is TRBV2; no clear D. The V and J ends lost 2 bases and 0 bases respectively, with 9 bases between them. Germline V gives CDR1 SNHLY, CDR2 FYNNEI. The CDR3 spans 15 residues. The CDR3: CASSERTPSTDTQYF. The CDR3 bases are TGTGCCAGCAGTGAACGAACACCTAGCACAGATACGCAGTATTTT.

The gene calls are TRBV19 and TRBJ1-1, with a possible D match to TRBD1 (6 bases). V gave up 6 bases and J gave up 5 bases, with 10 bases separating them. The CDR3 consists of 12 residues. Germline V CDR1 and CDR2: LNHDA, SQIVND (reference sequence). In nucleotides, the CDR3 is TGTGCCAGTAGAACAGGACAGACTGAAGCTTTCTTT. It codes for CASRTGQTEAFF. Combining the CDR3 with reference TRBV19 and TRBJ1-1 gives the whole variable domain DGGITQSPKYLFRKEGQNVTLSCEQNLNHDAMYWYRQDPGQGLRLIYYSQIVNDFQKGDIAEGYSVSREKKESFPLTVTSAQKNPTAFYLCASRTGQTEAFFGQGTRLTVV.